Listed below are T cell receptor beta chains from one sample, sequenced in a study of identical twins. In TCRdb, the 5' RACE reads were re-called with MiXCR into one record per CDR3 protein. This table holds hundreds of thousands of distinct CDR3 sequences, about 9.4% found once. These sequences were also reported in another study, on yellow fever vaccine responses in identical twins.

Input material: PBMCs. These receptors all stem from a woman aged 18-29 years in good health. Both conserved end residues are part of each CDR3. A D gene is named only where the DNA matches it firmly. Rows give clone size only sometimes, using once, few, many, or a class for an expanded clone.

>TRBJ2-5|many|TRBV29-1|TRBD1
TGCAGCGTGGGATCATCGGACAGGGTCATTGTAGGGACCCAGTACTTC
CSVGSSDRVIVGTQYF
>TRBJ2-1|.|TRBV14|.
TGTGCCAGCAGCCAAGTCTTAGGGTTTGAGCAGTTCTTC
CASSQVLGFEQFF
>TRBJ2-2|many|TRBV9|.
TGTGCCAGCAGCGCGAGGGGGCTAGCGGACGGGGAGCTGTTTTTT
CASSARGLADGELFF
>TRBJ2-2|.|TRBV6-2/TRBV6-3|TRBD2
TGTGCCAGCAGACCCCTACCCCCGGGACTAGCGGGCACCGGGGAGCTGTTTTTT
CASRPLPPGLAGTGELFF
>TRBJ1-1|many|TRBV21-1|.
TGTGCCAGCCCGGAGGCGGTCAACACTGAAGCTTTCTTT
CASPEAVNTEAFF
>TRBJ2-3|few|TRBV28|.
TGTGCCAGCACCGAAAACACAGATACGCAGTATTTT
CASTENTDTQYF
>TRBJ1-5|many|TRBV3-1|.
TGTGCCAGCAGCCAAGCAGGGGATCAGCCCCAGCATTTT
CASSQAGDQPQHF
>TRBJ2-7|many|TRBV10-2|.
TGCGCCACTTCCTACTTGGGGTCTGCCTACGAGCAGTACTTC
CATSYLGSAYEQYF
>TRBJ2-3|many|TRBV7-9|TRBD2
TGTGCCAGCAGCCCATCGGGACTAGCGGTCACAGATACGCAGTATTTT
CASSPSGLAVTDTQYF
>TRBJ2-7|.|TRBV27|.
TGTGCCAGCAGTTTAAGGTGGGGACCCTACGAGCAGTACTTC
CASSLRWGPYEQYF
>TRBJ2-4|many|TRBV25-1|TRBD1
TGTGCCAGCAGTGTAAGAGGGGGCGGAAACATTCAGTACTTC
CASSVRGGGNIQYF
>TRBJ1-4|few|TRBV29-1|.
TGCAGCGTTGAAAACAGGGAAGAAAAACTGTTTTTT
CSVENREEKLFF
>TRBJ2-3|few|TRBV5-1|TRBD2
TGCGCCAGCAACACAATAGCGGGGGGTGCAGATACGCAGTATTTT
CASNTIAGGADTQYF
>TRBJ2-7|.|TRBV28|TRBD2
TGTGCCAGCAGTTCCCCATGGGGGAGGGCCGCCTACGAGCAGTACTTC
CASSSPWGRAAYEQYF
>TRBJ2-7|.|TRBV6-5|.
TGTGCCAGCAGATATCAGGGAGAGCAGTACTTC
CASRYQGEQYF